The 6 T cell receptor beta chains below come from one sample, sequenced in a study of cytomegalovirus exposure and HLA in healthy donors. The PCR ran on 60 Vbeta and 13 Jbeta primers. Sequenced by immunoSEQ multiplex PCR; TCRdb stores in-frame clones only, minus some. In the table there are 85,000 to 120,000 clones, 70% to 80% of which are singletons. Material: PBMCs. Every receptor here comes from a boy aged 5-17 years in good health and CMV-seronegative.

This clone was found a few times. The chain carries TRBV7-9 and TRBJ2-2; D ambiguous. Germline values: CDR1 SEHNR, CDR2 FQNEAQ (reference sequence). CDR3 length: 14 residues. V was cut by 9 bases and J by 9 bases, with 20 bases left in between. CDR3 coding DNA: TGTGCCAGTTCTCCAGGCGTCAGTACCTGGGAGCTGTTTTTT. This gives the protein CASSPGVSTWELFF.

This chain uses TRBV19 with TRBJ2-1, with TRBD2 matching 14 bases. V was clipped by 0 bases and J by 9 bases; unmatched bases: 22. CDR3 length: 22 amino acids. Germline CDR1 reads LNHDA; CDR2 reads SQIVND (reference sequence). The CDR3 protein is CASSIEGLAGASVYHPRFEQFF. CDR3 nucleotide sequence: TGTGCCAGTAGTATAGAGGGACTAGCGGGAGCCTCTGTATATCATCCTCGCTTTGAGCAGTTCTTC.

Only one count was recorded for this clone. The chain is built from TRBV5-6 and TRBJ1-2; no clear D gene. This CDR3 is 16 amino acids long. The V gene lost 2 bases and the J gene lost 2 bases, with 16 bases spanning the gap. The germline gives CDR1 SGHDT, CDR2 YYEEEE. As DNA, the CDR3 is TGTGCCAGCAGCTTTTTTGAGGGCGCGGCGAACTATGGCTACACCTTC. Encoded protein: CASSFFEGAANYGYTF.

V usage is TRBV18 and J usage is TRBJ1-2, with D perhaps TRBD1 (6 bases). The CDR3 sequence is 15 residues long. Germline V gene data show CDR1 as KGHSH and CDR2 as LQKENI. The V end was cut by 5 bases, the J end by 7 bases, with 20 bases between. The CDR3 DNA reads as TGTGCCAGCTCAGACTTGGGCAGGGGAGATGGTGGCTACACCTTC. Its protein is CASSDLGRGDGGYTF.

The chain joins TRBV25-1 to TRBJ1-5; D is possibly TRBD1 (6 bases). V was trimmed by 11 bases and J by 7 bases, leaving 21 bases between them. The CDR3 covers 14 residues. Germline V gives CDR1 MGHDK, CDR2 SYGVNS. CDR3 DNA: TGTGCCTGGGCTAGAAGGGGGTCGAAGCAGCCCCAGCATTTT. Its translation: CAWARRGSKQPQHF.

Concerning this clone itself: Compared with germline, one end of the junction differs, possibly owing to a read error. The chain employs TRBV20-1 and TRBJ2-2; D is possibly TRBD2 (5 bases). Germline loops: CDR1 DFQATT, CDR2 SNEGSKA (reference sequence). This CDR3 is built from 11 residues. The CDR3 loop reads CSAPRPGELFF. CDR3 DNA sequence: TGCAGTGCCCCGCGACCCGGGGAGCTATTTTTT.